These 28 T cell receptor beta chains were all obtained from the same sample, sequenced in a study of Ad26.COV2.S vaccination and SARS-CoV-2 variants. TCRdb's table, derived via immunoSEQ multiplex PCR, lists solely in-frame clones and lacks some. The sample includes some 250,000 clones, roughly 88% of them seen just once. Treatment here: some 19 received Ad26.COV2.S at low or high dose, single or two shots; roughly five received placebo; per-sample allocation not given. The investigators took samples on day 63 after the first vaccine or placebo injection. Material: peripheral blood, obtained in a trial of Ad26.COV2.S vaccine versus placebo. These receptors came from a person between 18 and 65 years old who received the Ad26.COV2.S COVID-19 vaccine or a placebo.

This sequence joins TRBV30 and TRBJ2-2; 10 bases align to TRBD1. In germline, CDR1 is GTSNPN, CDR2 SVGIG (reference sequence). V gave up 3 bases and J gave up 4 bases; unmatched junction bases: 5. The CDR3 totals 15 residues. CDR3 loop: CAWRGGTGVTGELFF. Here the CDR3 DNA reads TGTGCCTGGAGGGGAGGGACAGGGGTCACCGGGGAGCTGTTTTTT.

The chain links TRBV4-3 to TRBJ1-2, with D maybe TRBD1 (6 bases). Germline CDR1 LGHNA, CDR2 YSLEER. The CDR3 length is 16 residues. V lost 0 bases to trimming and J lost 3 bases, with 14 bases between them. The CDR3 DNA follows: TGCGCCAGCAGCCAAGACCGGGGGGGCGGTTACTATGGCTACACCTTC. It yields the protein CASSQDRGGGYYGYTF.

Written as DNA, the CDR3 is TGTGCCAGCAGTTACTCGAATGTCGGTTTGCGGGGGTGGGATGGCCAGTACTTC. Amino acid sequence: CASSYSNVGLRGWDGQYF. This sequence joins TRBV6-2 or TRBV6-3 and TRBJ2-5, with TRBD2 identical over 7 bases. This CDR3 region has 18 residues. The J segment lost 10 bases and the V segment lost 0 bases, leaving 20 bases of the junction unmatched. CDR1 is MNHEY, CDR2 SVGEGT, per germline.

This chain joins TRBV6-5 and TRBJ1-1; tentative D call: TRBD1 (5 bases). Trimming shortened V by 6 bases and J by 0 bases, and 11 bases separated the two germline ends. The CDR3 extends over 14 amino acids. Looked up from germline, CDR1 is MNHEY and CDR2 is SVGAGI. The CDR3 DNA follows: TGTGCCAGCAGCAGAGAGGGGTTGAACACTGAAGCTTTCTTT. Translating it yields CASSREGLNTEAFF.

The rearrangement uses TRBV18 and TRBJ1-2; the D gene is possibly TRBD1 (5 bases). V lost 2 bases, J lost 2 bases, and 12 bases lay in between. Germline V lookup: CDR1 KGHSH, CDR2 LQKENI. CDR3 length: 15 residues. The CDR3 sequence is CASSPGVQANYGYTF. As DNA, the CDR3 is TGTGCCAGCTCACCAGGTGTACAGGCCAACTATGGCTACACCTTC.

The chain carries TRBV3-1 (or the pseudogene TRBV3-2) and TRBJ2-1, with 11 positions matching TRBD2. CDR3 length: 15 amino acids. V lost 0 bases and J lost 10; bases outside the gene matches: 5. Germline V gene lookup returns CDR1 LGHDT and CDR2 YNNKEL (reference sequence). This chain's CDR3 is CASSQDTGLAAEQFF. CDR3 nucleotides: TGTGCCAGCAGCCAAGATACGGGACTAGCGGCAGAGCAGTTCTTC.

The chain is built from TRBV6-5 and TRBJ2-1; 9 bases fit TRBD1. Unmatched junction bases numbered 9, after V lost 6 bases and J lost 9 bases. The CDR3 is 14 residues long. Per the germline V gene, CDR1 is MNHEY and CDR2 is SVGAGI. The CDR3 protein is CASRPGTGSLEQFF. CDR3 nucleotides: TGTGCCAGCAGGCCGGGGACAGGGAGTCTTGAGCAGTTCTTC.

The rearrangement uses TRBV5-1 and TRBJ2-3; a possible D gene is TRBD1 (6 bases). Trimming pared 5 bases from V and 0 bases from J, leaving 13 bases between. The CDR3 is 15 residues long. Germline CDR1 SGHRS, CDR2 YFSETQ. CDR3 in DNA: TGCGCCAGCAGGCGAGGGGGACCTAGCACAGATACGCAGTATTTT. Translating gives CASRRGGPSTDTQYF.

The CDR3 nucleotides read TGTGCCAGCAGCTTTGGTAGGGCCGAGCAGTACTTC. This gives the protein CASSFGRAEQYF. The chain links TRBV3-1 (or the pseudogene TRBV3-2) to TRBJ2-7; no reliable D call. CDR3 length equals 12 residues. In germline, CDR1 is LGHDT, CDR2 YNNKEL (reference sequence). Trimming took off 5 bases at V and 6 bases at J, with 11 bases between the two ends.

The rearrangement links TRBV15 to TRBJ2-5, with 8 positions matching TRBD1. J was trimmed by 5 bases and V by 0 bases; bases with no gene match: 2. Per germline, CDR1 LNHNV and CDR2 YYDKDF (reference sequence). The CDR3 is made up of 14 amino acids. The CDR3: CATSRDRGLETQYF. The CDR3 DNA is TGTGCCACCAGCAGAGACAGGGGGCTTGAGACCCAGTACTTC.

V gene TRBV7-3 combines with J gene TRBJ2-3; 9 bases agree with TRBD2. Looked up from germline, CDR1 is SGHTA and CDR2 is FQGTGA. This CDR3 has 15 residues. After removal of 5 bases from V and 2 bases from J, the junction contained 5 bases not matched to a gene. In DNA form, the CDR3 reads TGTGCCAGCAGCCCTCTAGCGGGGCCCACAGATACGCAGTATTTT. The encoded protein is CASSPLAGPTDTQYF.

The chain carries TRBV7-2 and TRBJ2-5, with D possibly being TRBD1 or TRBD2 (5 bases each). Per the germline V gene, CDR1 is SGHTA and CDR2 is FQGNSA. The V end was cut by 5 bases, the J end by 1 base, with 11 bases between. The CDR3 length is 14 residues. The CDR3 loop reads CASSLRGAQETQYF. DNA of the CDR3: TGTGCCAGCAGCCTTAGAGGGGCCCAAGAGACCCAGTACTTC.

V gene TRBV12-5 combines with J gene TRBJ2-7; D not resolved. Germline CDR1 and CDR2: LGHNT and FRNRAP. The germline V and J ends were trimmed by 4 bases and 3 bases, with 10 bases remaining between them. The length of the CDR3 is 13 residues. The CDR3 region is CASGSLPVYEQYF. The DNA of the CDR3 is TGTGCTAGTGGTTCCTTGCCAGTCTACGAGCAGTACTTC.

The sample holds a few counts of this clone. CDR3 nucleotides: TGTGCCAGCAGCTTAGCTCAGGATAGGCAGTTCTTC. Amino acids: CASSLAQDRQFF. The chain carries TRBV7-2 and TRBJ2-1; D gene uncertain. Looked up from germline, CDR1 is SGHTA and CDR2 is FQGNSA. The CDR3 has 12 amino acids. Trimming stripped 0 bases from V and 12 bases from J, with 9 bases between.

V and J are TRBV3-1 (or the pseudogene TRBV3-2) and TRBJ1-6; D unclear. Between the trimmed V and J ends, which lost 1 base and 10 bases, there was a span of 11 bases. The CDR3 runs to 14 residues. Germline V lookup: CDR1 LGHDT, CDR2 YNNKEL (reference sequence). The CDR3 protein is CASSQVTGWSPLHF. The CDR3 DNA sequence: TGTGCCAGCAGCCAAGTAACCGGTTGGTCACCCCTCCACTTT.

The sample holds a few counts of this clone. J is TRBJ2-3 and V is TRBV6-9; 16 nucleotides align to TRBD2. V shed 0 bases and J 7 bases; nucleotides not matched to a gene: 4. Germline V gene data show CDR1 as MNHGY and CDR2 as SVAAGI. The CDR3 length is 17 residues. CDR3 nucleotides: TGTGCCAGCAGTTATTCGGGACTAGCGGGGGGGCCGAATACGCAGTATTTT. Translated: CASSYSGLAGGPNTQYF.

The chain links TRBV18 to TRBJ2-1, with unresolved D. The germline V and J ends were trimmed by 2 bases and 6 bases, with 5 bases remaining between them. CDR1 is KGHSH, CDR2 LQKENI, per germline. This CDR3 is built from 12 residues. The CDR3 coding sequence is TGTGCCAGCTCACCAGTAACCAATGAGCAGTTCTTC. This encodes CASSPVTNEQFF.

In nucleotides, the CDR3 is TGTGCCAGCAGTTCCCTCATTCCCTACGAGCAGTACTTC. This sequence encodes CASSSLIPYEQYF. The chain couples TRBV27 to TRBJ2-7, with no clear D. Germline V gene data show CDR1 as MNHEY and CDR2 as SMNVEV (reference sequence). The CDR3 covers 13 residues. Trimming took 4 bases from V and 2 from J, leaving 9 bases between them.

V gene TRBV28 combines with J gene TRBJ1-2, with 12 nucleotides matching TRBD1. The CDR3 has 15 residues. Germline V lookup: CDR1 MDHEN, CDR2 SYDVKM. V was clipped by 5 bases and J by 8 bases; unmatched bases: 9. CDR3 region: CASSLRDRGLKGYTF. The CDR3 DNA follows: TGTGCCAGCAGTCTCCGGGACAGGGGGCTGAAGGGCTACACCTTC.

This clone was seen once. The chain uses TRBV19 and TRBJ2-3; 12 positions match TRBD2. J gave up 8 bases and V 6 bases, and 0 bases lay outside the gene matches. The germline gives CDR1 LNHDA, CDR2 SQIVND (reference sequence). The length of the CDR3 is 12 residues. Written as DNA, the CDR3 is TGTGCCAGTAGGACTAGCGGGAGTACGCAGTATTTT. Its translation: CASRTSGSTQYF.

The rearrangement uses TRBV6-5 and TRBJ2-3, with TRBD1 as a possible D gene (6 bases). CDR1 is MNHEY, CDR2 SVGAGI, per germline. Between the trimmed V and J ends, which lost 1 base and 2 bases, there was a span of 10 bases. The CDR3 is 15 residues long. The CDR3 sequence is CASSYLGADTDTQYF. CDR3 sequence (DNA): TGTGCCAGCAGTTACTTGGGGGCAGACACAGATACGCAGTATTTT.

CDR3 region: CASNLSGRVVTGELFF. CDR3 in DNA: TGTGCCAGTAACCTCTCGGGCAGAGTGGTCACCGGGGAGCTGTTTTTT. The chain carries TRBV19 and TRBJ2-2; D is unclear. With 7 bases removed from V and 4 bases from J, the gap between germline ends came to 19 bases. This CDR3 is 16 amino acids long. Germline V gene lookup returns CDR1 LNHDA and CDR2 SQIVND (reference sequence).

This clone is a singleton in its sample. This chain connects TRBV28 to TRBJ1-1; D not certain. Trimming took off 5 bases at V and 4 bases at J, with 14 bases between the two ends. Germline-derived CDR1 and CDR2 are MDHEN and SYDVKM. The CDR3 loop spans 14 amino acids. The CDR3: CASSDYPEGTEAFF. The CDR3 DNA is TGTGCCAGCAGTGACTATCCCGAAGGCACTGAAGCTTTCTTT.

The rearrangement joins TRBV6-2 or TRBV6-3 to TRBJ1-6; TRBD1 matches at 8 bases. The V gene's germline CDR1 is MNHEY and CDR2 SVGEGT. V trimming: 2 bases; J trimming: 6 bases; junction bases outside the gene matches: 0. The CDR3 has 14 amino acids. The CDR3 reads CASSYDRGNSPLHF. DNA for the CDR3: TGTGCCAGCAGTTACGACAGGGGTAATTCACCCCTCCACTTT.

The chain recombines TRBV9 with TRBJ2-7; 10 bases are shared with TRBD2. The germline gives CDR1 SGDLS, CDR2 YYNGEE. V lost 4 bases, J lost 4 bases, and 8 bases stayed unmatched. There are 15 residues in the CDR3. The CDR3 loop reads CASSPPSGRRYEQYF. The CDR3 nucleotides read TGTGCCAGCAGCCCTCCTAGCGGGAGACGGTACGAGCAGTACTTC.

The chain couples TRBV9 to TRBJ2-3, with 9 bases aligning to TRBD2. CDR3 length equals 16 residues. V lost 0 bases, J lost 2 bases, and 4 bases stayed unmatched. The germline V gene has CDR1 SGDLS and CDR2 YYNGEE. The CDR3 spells CASSVAASGITDTQYF. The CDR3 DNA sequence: TGTGCCAGCAGCGTAGCGGCTAGCGGGATCACAGATACGCAGTATTTT.

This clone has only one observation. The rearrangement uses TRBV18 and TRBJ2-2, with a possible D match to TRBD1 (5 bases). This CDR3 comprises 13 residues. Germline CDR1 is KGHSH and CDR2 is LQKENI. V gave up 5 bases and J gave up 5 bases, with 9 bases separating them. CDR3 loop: CASSFDSTGELFF. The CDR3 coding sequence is TGTGCCAGCTCATTTGACAGTACCGGGGAGCTGTTTTTT. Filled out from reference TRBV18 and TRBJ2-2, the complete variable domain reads NAGVMQNPRHLVRRRGQEARLRCSPMKGHSHVYWYRQLPEEGLKFMVYLQKENIIDESGMPKERFSAEFPKEGPSILRIQQVVRGDSAAYFCASSFDSTGELFFGEGSRLTVL.

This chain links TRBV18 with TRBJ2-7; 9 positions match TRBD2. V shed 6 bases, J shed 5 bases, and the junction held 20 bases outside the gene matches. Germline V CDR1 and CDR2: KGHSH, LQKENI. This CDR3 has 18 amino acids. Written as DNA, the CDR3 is TGTGCCAGCTCCCGAAGCCTTATAGCGGGAGAGGGGTTGAACGAGCAGTACTTC. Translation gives CASSRSLIAGEGLNEQYF.